Listed below are T cell receptor beta chains from one sample, sequenced in a study of response to subunit inactivated influenza vaccine. TCRdb independently ran MiXCR on the RT-PCR reads; one entry per CDR3 protein. This table has about 780,000 distinct CDR3 sequences, about 18% appearing once. The sample here was PBMCs from blood, taken about 5 days after vaccination. The receptors were gathered from a man aged 50 or older who received an inactivated influenza vaccine. Each CDR3 is given with its conserved first and last residue. The D gene is left open where the match is weak. Rows give clone size only sometimes, using once, few, many, or a class for an expanded clone.

CASSQSLAGGDTQYF | TGTGCCAGCAGCCAATCCCTAGCGGGCGGTGATACGCAGTATTTT | TRBD2 | TRBJ2-3 | TRBV7-9 | -
CSVTQGASNQPQHF | TGCAGTGTTACACAGGGGGCGAGCAATCAGCCCCAGCATTTT | TRBD1 | TRBJ1-5 | TRBV20-1 | few
CASSPRRVGEQFF | TGTGCCAGCAGTCCCCGCAGGGTAGGTGAGCAGTTCTTC | - | TRBJ2-1 | TRBV6-1 | few
CASRHVSGNQETQYF | TGTGCCAGCAGACACGTCTCCGGGAATCAAGAGACCCAGTACTTC | - | TRBJ2-5 | TRBV3-1 | few
CASSLARWDEQYF | TGTGCCAGCAGCTTAGCGCGTTGGGACGAGCAGTACTTC | - | TRBJ2-7 | TRBV7-2 | -
CSVVVGGSAETQYF | TGCAGCGTCGTCGTCGGGGGGTCGGCCGAGACCCAGTACTTC | TRBD2 | TRBJ2-5 | TRBV29-1 | few
CSARDLRLSGANVLTF | TGCAGTGCTAGAGATTTGAGGCTCTCTGGGGCCAACGTCCTGACTTTC | - | TRBJ2-6 | TRBV20-1 | -
CSDKTVSSGNTIYF | TGCAGCGATAAGACAGTCTCCTCTGGAAACACCATATATTTT | - | TRBJ1-3 | TRBV29-1 | few
CASSLEETSGRPRQYF | TGTGCCAGCAGCTTGGAGGAGACTAGCGGGAGGCCTCGGCAGTACTTC | TRBD2 | TRBJ2-7 | TRBV5-5 | few
CASASISGNTIYF | TGTGCCAGCGCTTCGATCTCTGGAAACACCATATATTTT | - | TRBJ1-3 | TRBV6-1 | few
CATSYPGQGQYF | TGTGCCACCAGCTATCCGGGACAGGGCCAGTACTTC | TRBD1 | TRBJ2-7 | TRBV15 | -
CATSRDIIDIPRQPTSTDTQYF | TGTGCCACCAGCAGAGACATTATCGACATCCCCAGGCAACCGACTAGCACAGATACGCAGTATTTT | - | TRBJ2-3 | TRBV15 | -
CSVERDSFHQETQYF | TGCAGCGTTGAAAGGGACAGCTTTCACCAAGAGACCCAGTACTTC | TRBD1 | TRBJ2-5 | TRBV29-1 | -
CASSLAIQGPSYEQYF | TGTGCCAGCAGCTTAGCCATACAGGGGCCGAGCTACGAGCAGTACTTC | TRBD1 | TRBJ2-7 | TRBV11-2 | -
CASSLEGARTEAFF | TGCGCCAGCAGCTTGGAAGGGGCGCGGACTGAAGCTTTCTTT | - | TRBJ1-1 | TRBV5-1 | few
CSAITGGYEQYF | TGCAGCGCCATAACAGGGGGCTACGAGCAGTACTTC | TRBD1 | TRBJ2-7 | TRBV29-1 | many
CASSLIGWQDNSPLHF | TGTGCCAGCAGTTTGATCGGATGGCAGGATAATTCACCCCTCCACTTT | - | TRBJ1-6 | TRBV27 | few
CASRPFDGDTEAFF | TGTGCCAGCAGACCTTTCGACGGAGACACTGAAGCTTTCTTT | - | TRBJ1-1 | TRBV2 | many
CSASPGSGANVLTF | TGCAGTGCTAGCCCAGGGAGCGGGGCCAACGTCCTGACTTTC | - | TRBJ2-6 | TRBV20-1 | many
CASRKGGQGYNEQFF | TGTGCCAGCAGAAAAGGGGGACAGGGATACAATGAGCAGTTCTTC | TRBD1 | TRBJ2-1 | TRBV27 | -
CSTASGSTSTDTQYF | TGCAGCACGGCTAGCGGTTCAACTAGCACAGATACGCAGTATTTT | TRBD2 | TRBJ2-3 | TRBV29-1 | many
CASSLRGPSGETQYF | TGTGCCAGCAGCTTAAGGGGCCCAAGTGGAGAGACCCAGTACTTC | - | TRBJ2-5 | TRBV7-2 | many
CASSGAGETQYF | TGTGCCAGTTCGGGGGCTGGTGAGACCCAGTACTTC | - | TRBJ2-5 | TRBV6-6 | many
CASSLETGFRTGELFF | TGTGCCAGCAGCTTGGAAACGGGATTTAGGACTGGGGAGCTGTTTTTT | - | TRBJ2-2 | TRBV5-6 | -
CASSLMRASDTQYF | TGTGCCAGCAGCTTAATGCGGGCGTCAGATACGCAGTATTTT | - | TRBJ2-3 | TRBV7-8 | -
CASSLGPQMETQYF | TGTGCCAGCAGCTTAGGGCCACAGATGGAGACCCAGTACTTC | - | TRBJ2-5 | TRBV7-9 | -
CASSYSGGNSYNEQFF | TGTGCCAGCAGTTACTCGGGCGGGAACTCCTACAATGAGCAGTTCTTC | - | TRBJ2-1 | TRBV6-2/TRBV6-3 | -
CSAREAGTYSNQPQHF | TGCAGTGCTAGAGAAGCAGGGACTTATAGCAATCAGCCCCAGCATTTT | - | TRBJ1-5 | TRBV20-1 | -
CSSRLDPNRPYEQYF | TGTTCCAGCAGACTTGACCCGAACAGACCCTACGAGCAGTACTTC | - | TRBJ2-7 | TRBV27 | -
CASSLDRADWELFF | TGTGCCAGCAGCTTAGACAGGGCCGACTGGGAGCTGTTTTTT | - | TRBJ2-2 | TRBV7-6 | -
CASRAGTGVLYEQYF | TGCGCCAGCAGGGCCGGGACAGGGGTTCTCTACGAGCAGTACTTC | TRBD1 | TRBJ2-7 | TRBV5-1 | many
CASSQVQGSPLHF | TGCGCCAGCAGCCAAGTTCAGGGTTCACCCCTCCACTTT | - | TRBJ1-6 | TRBV4-1 | once
CASSSRDSFREQYF | TGTGCCAGCAGCTCCCGGGACAGTTTTCGGGAGCAGTACTTC | TRBD1 | TRBJ2-7 | TRBV7-8 | few
CAETGTSQETQYF | TGTGCAGAAACCGGGACTAGCCAAGAGACCCAGTACTTC | TRBD2 | TRBJ2-5 | TRBV7-3 | few
CASSPRTSGSRELFF | TGTGCCAGCAGCCCCAGGACTAGCGGGAGCAGGGAGCTGTTTTTT | TRBD2 | TRBJ2-2 | TRBV14 | few
CAIAVATRDEQFF | TGTGCCATCGCGGTAGCGACTCGGGATGAGCAGTTCTTC | - | TRBJ2-1 | TRBV10-3 | -
CASSTRQRKNEKLFF | TGTGCCAGCAGTACAAGACAGAGAAAGAATGAAAAACTGTTTTTT | - | TRBJ1-4 | TRBV6-1 | few
CASSAGGYSNQPQHF | TGTGCCAGCAGCGCAGGTGGGTATAGCAATCAGCCCCAGCATTTT | - | TRBJ1-5 | TRBV9 | few
CSARDRTEAYEQYF | TGCAGTGCTAGAGACCGGACTGAGGCCTACGAGCAGTACTTC | - | TRBJ2-7 | TRBV20-1 | -
CASSRGGWDTEAFF | TGTGCCAGCAGCAGGGGGGGCTGGGACACTGAAGCTTTCTTT | - | TRBJ1-1 | TRBV21-1 | few
CSARRLAGGWDTQYF | TGCAGTGCTAGACGCCTAGCGGGAGGGTGGGATACGCAGTATTTT | TRBD2 | TRBJ2-3 | TRBV20-1 | -
CSATRTAQETQYF | TGCAGTGCTACCCGGACAGCGCAAGAGACCCAGTACTTC | - | TRBJ2-5 | TRBV20-1 | many